The 24 T cell receptor beta chains in this list originate from one sample, sequenced in a study of response to subunit inactivated influenza vaccine. MiXCR was run by TCRdb on the RT-PCR reads, yielding one entry per CDR3 protein. The sample holds roughly 180,000 distinct CDR3 sequences, around 9% seen once. Sequencing was performed on non-naive T cells sorted from PBMCs, taken on the day of vaccination. Every receptor here comes from a man aged 45-65 years who received an inactivated influenza vaccine.

There are a few counts of this clonotype. This sequence joins TRBV12-3 or TRBV12-4 and TRBJ2-2; TRBD2 is a possible D gene (5 bases). Trimming removed 3 bases at V and 8 bases at J, with 10 bases between. This CDR3 spans 13 amino acids. CDR3 in amino acids: CASSFEGRGELFF. The CDR3 DNA is TGTGCCAGCAGTTTTGAGGGCCGGGGGGAGCTGTTTTTT.

This clonotype has at least ten counts. This chain joins TRBV4-3 and TRBJ2-1, with TRBD2 identical over 10 bases. After removal of 2 bases from V and 4 bases from J, the junction contained 14 bases not matched to a gene. Germline loops: CDR1 LGHNA, CDR2 YSLEER. CDR3 length: 19 residues. The CDR3 bases are TGCGCCAGCAGCCAATCTAGCGGGGGAACAAACCCAAGGTACAATGAGCAGTTCTTC. Its protein product is CASSQSSGGTNPRYNEQFF.

In its sample, this clonotype was seen a few times. This chain links TRBV7-8 with TRBJ2-1; 8 nucleotides align to TRBD2. The trim removed 2 bases at V and 8 bases at J, leaving 8 bases unmatched. The germline V gene has CDR1 SGHVS and CDR2 FQNEAQ. The CDR3 totals 15 residues. The DNA of the CDR3 is TGTGCCAGCAGCTTACTTAGCGGGATATGGTATGAGCAGTTCTTC. As protein: CASSLLSGIWYEQFF.

This clonotype was recorded at least ten times. V is TRBV27 and J is TRBJ1-2; D gene ambiguous. Trimming took off 6 bases at V and 6 bases at J, with 14 bases between the two ends. The CDR3 contains 13 residues. Looked up from germline, CDR1 is MNHEY and CDR2 is SMNVEV (reference sequence). The DNA for the CDR3 is TGTGCCAGCAGCCCCATGGGGTATGATGGCTACACCTTC. Its protein is CASSPMGYDGYTF.

The V and J genes are TRBV11-1 and TRBJ2-1; weak D call: TRBD1 (5 bases). Germline assignment: CDR1 SGHAT and CDR2 FQDESV (reference sequence). The CDR3 is 19 amino acids. V was cut by 10 bases and J by 5 bases, with 33 bases left in between. CDR3 region: CATPKRQELWQGEHNEQFF. CDR3 nucleotide sequence: TGTGCCACCCCCAAGCGACAAGAACTATGGCAGGGCGAACACAATGAGCAGTTCTTC. The complete variable domain, with remaining parts taken from reference TRBV11-1 and TRBJ2-1, reads EAEVAQSPRYKITEKSQAVAFWCDPISGHATLYWYRQILGQGPELLVQFQDESVVDDSQLPKDRFSAERLKGVDSTLKIQPAELGDSAMYLCATPKRQELWQGEHNEQFFGPGTRLTVL.

This clonotype showed up many times. V is TRBV30 and J is TRBJ2-7; D ambiguous. Germline assignment: CDR1 GTSNPN and CDR2 SVGIG (reference sequence). V was shortened by 1 base and J by 4 bases, with 5 bases between the two germline ends. CDR3 size: 11 residues. The CDR3 coding sequence is TGTGCCTGGAGTGCCATGTACGAGCAGTACTTC. This codes for CAWSAMYEQYF.

This clonotype showed up many times. The rearrangement uses TRBV6-1 and TRBJ1-5; 8 bases are shared with TRBD1. The CDR3 extends over 17 amino acids. Looked up from germline, CDR1 is MNHNS and CDR2 is SASEGT. V shed 4 bases and J 1 base; nucleotides not matched to a gene: 9. In nucleotides, the CDR3 is TGTGCCAGCAGTGCAGATTCAGGGGGCCGGAGCAATCAGCCCCAGCATTTT. It yields the protein CASSADSGGRSNQPQHF.

This clonotype showed up just a few times. The V call is TRBV27, the J call TRBJ1-2, with D perhaps TRBD1 (5 bases). There are 12 residues in the CDR3. V shed 6 bases and J shed 8 bases, with 13 bases lying between them. The germline gives CDR1 MNHEY, CDR2 SMNVEV (reference sequence). CDR3 residues: CASRTIAGGYTF. The CDR3 DNA reads TGTGCCAGCAGAACTATAGCAGGGGGCTACACCTTC.

This clonotype was seen only a few times. The chain carries TRBV12-3 or TRBV12-4 and TRBJ2-1; weak D call: TRBD1 (5 bases). The CDR3 has 14 amino acids. The V and J ends lost 3 bases and 1 base respectively, with 7 bases between them. The CDR3 sequence is CASSFAGSYNEQFF. The CDR3 DNA reads as TGTGCCAGCAGTTTTGCAGGGTCCTACAATGAGCAGTTCTTC.

At least ten counts were recorded for this clonotype. The gene calls are TRBV2 and TRBJ2-4, with D unresolved. V dropped 9 bases and J dropped 0 bases, with 6 bases sitting between them. Germline lookup yields CDR1 SNHLY and CDR2 FYNNEI. The CDR3 is 12 amino acids. In DNA, the CDR3 is TGTGCCAGACCAGAAGCCAAAAACATTCAGTACTTC. It translates to CARPEAKNIQYF.

This clonotype has more than one count but fewer than ten. The chain combines TRBV6-2 or TRBV6-3 with TRBJ2-7, with D perhaps given as TRBD1 or TRBD2 (5 bases each). The V gene lost 2 bases and the J gene lost 2 bases, with 13 bases spanning the gap. The CDR3 extends over 15 amino acids. The germline CDR1 and CDR2 sequences are MNHEY and SVGEGT. The CDR3 region has the DNA TGTGCCAGCAGTTACCTGGGACCGATAACCTACGAGCAGTACTTC. It yields the protein CASSYLGPITYEQYF.

CDR3 protein: CASSRGLAGGGELFF. In DNA, the CDR3 is TGTGCCAGCAGCCGGGGACTAGCGGGGGGAGGGGAGCTGTTTTTT. This rearrangement joins TRBV11-2 to TRBJ2-2; TRBD2 matches 15 bases. The junction had 3 bases not matched to a gene; V was cut back by 5 bases and J by 8 bases. The CDR3 contains 15 residues. The germline V gene has CDR1 SGHAT and CDR2 FQNNGV.

This clonotype was counted at least ten times. This sequence joins TRBV7-6 and TRBJ2-7; TRBD1 matches at 9 bases. The V and J ends lost 5 bases and 2 bases, in that order; junction bases with no gene match: 10. This CDR3 has 16 amino acids. Germline V lookup: CDR1 SGHVS, CDR2 FNYEAQ. The CDR3 loop is CASSPLSGTGPYEQYF. CDR3 bases: TGTGCCAGCAGCCCGCTGTCCGGGACAGGGCCCTACGAGCAGTACTTC.

This clonotype was seen a few times. The chain links TRBV27 to TRBJ1-4; no firm D call. The V and J ends lost 3 bases and 10 bases respectively, with 24 bases between them. This CDR3 is built from 17 residues. Germline CDR1 MNHEY, CDR2 SMNVEV (reference sequence). The CDR3 DNA is TGTGCCAGCAGTTTCCTTTACCCGGCTGCAAAGATGGGAAAACTGTTTTTT. Translating it yields CASSFLYPAAKMGKLFF. Filled out from reference TRBV27 and TRBJ1-4, the complete variable domain reads EAQVTQNPRYLITVTGKKLTVTCSQNMNHEYMSWYRQDPGLGLRQIYYSMNVEVTDKGDVPEGYKVSRKEKRNFPLILESPSPNQTSLYFCASSFLYPAAKMGKLFFGSGTQLSVL.

This chain joins TRBV29-1 and TRBJ2-3, with TRBD2 matching 9 bases. This CDR3 spans 19 amino acids. Germline V gene data show CDR1 as SQVTM and CDR2 as ANQGSEA. The J segment lost 1 base and the V segment lost 1 base, leaving 15 bases of the junction unmatched. CDR3 residues: CSVEGSETSGWTRTDTQYF. The CDR3 nucleotides read TGCAGCGTTGAAGGGTCGGAGACTAGCGGTTGGACGCGCACAGATACGCAGTATTTT.

This clonotype was counted a few times. The gene calls are TRBV19 and TRBJ2-1; possible D gene TRBD1, 5 bases. The ends were cut back, 6 bases at V and 9 bases at J, with 15 bases in the middle. The CDR3 contains 13 residues. Germline V gene sequence: CDR1 LNHDA, CDR2 SQIVND (reference sequence). The CDR3: CASSPLPQGEQFF. The CDR3 bases are TGTGCCAGTAGCCCCCTCCCTCAGGGTGAGCAGTTCTTC.

At least ten counts were recorded for this clonotype. The rearrangement uses TRBV30 and TRBJ2-1; D ambiguous. CDR1 is GTSNPN, CDR2 SVGIG, per germline (reference sequence). This CDR3 is built from 13 residues. Trimming left V 1 base short and J 2 bases short, with 6 bases between. The chain's CDR3 is CAWSAQAYNEQFF. For the CDR3, the DNA is TGTGCCTGGAGTGCCCAGGCCTACAATGAGCAGTTCTTC.

This sequence joins TRBV4-3 and TRBJ1-1; 9 positions agree with TRBD1. Germline V CDR1 and CDR2: LGHNA, YSLEER. Unmatched junction bases numbered 7, after V lost 3 bases and J lost 5 bases. There are 15 residues in the CDR3. CDR3 sequence reads: CASSQTTGGLTEAFF. CDR3 in DNA: TGCGCCAGCAGCCAGACAACAGGGGGCTTGACTGAAGCTTTCTTT.

The chain carries TRBV20-1 and TRBJ2-2; possibly TRBD1 for D (6 bases). This CDR3 has 16 amino acids. CDR1 and CDR2 (germline): DFQATT, SNEGSKA (reference sequence). The V and J ends lost 3 bases and 1 base respectively, with 15 bases between them. The CDR3 bases are TGCAGTGCTAGGGAGGCGGGCAGGGGGAACACCGGGGAGCTGTTTTTT. Encoded protein: CSAREAGRGNTGELFF.

This clonotype was seen only a few times. The chain combines TRBV10-3 with TRBJ1-1, with D hard to call. Germline loops: CDR1 ENHRY, CDR2 SYGVKD. CDR3 length equals 15 residues. V lost 0 bases and J lost 1, with 9 bases in between. CDR3: CAISESKVTNTEAFF. DNA of the CDR3: TGTGCCATCAGTGAGTCGAAAGTGACGAACACTGAAGCTTTCTTT.

The table lists this clonotype with a few counts. This sequence joins TRBV20-1 and TRBJ2-7; D is ambiguous. From germline, CDR1 is DFQATT and CDR2 SNEGSKA (reference sequence). The CDR3 is made up of 11 amino acids. V was pared by 5 bases and J by 4 bases, with 9 bases between. The chain's CDR3 is CSAGLIYEQYF. CDR3 nucleotides: TGCAGTGCTGGGCTGATTTACGAGCAGTACTTC.

This clonotype was counted at least ten times. This sequence joins TRBV12-3 or TRBV12-4 and TRBJ2-5, with TRBD1 as a possible D gene (6 bases). The CDR3 sequence is 16 residues long. V lost 5 bases to trimming and J lost 2 bases, with 18 bases between them. The CDR3 region has the DNA TGTGCCAGCAGTCTGTTATCCAGGGGCCTGCAAGAGACCCAGTACTTC. This codes for CASSLLSRGLQETQYF.

This clonotype appeared a few times. The genes are TRBV20-1 and TRBJ2-7; D gene unclear. The germline CDR1 and CDR2 sequences are DFQATT and SNEGSKA (reference sequence). The CDR3 has 13 amino acids. V was shortened by 4 bases and J by 0 bases, with 10 bases between the two germline ends. CDR3 loop: CSAMIRNSYEQYF. The CDR3, as DNA: TGCAGTGCTATGATTAGAAACTCCTACGAGCAGTACTTC.

This clonotype was seen more than once but under ten times. This chain uses TRBV7-9 with TRBJ2-5, with a tentative D call TRBD2 (5 bases). Germline V gene sequence: CDR1 SEHNR, CDR2 FQNEAQ (reference sequence). CDR3 length equals 12 residues. V gave up 5 bases and J gave up 5 bases, with 9 bases separating them. The CDR3 sequence: CASSPGSETQYF. For the CDR3, the DNA is TGTGCCAGCAGCCCGGGGTCGGAGACCCAGTACTTC.